This T cell receptor beta chain derives from a study of shared clonotypes between healthy human individuals. Study results and limitations: Compared with clonotypes that all four donors shared, non-shared clonotypes had lower generation probabilities. As a rule, naive subsets had a larger estimated richness than memory subsets.

Deep-level settings were used for running the assay. Only in-frame clones appear in the TCRdb table, and some are missing; sequencing was by immunoSEQ multiplex PCR. The profile shows roughly 1 million clones, approximately 70% of them singletons. Germline V lookup: CDR1 SGHRS, CDR2 YFSETQ. The CDR3 runs to 16 residues. Trimming at V came to 2 bases and at J to 2 bases, leaving 7 bases not matched to a gene. The study separated CD4+ cells into CD45RA+ naive and CD45RA-negative memory subsets. About this clone: Antigen: not known.

The material sequenced was memory CD4+ T cells sorted from blood. Noted subset: CD45RA-negative fraction. This sequence joins TRBV5-1 and TRBJ2-3, with 8 bases lining up with TRBD1. The TCR originated in a man aged 18 to 35 in good health. The CDR3 DNA reads TGCGCCAGCAGCTTTGGACAGGGTGGGCCCACAGATACGCAGTATTTT. This codes for CASSFGQGGPTDTQYF.